These T cell receptor beta chains were read from a single sample in a study of cytomegalovirus exposure and HLA in healthy donors. TCRdb's copy holds only in-frame clones and misses some; the assay was immunoSEQ multiplex PCR. The repertoire holds fewer than 300,000 clones, with over 70% as singletons. The material sequenced was PBMCs. The receptor source for this set is a girl under 10 years old in good health and CMV-seronegative. CDR3s include the opening cysteine and the closing phenylalanine or tryptophan. D genes are given only for firm matches. Size tells how often a clone was seen (once, few, many) or the class of an expanded clone, and some rows leave it out.

TRBD2 | TRBJ2-1 | TRBV28 | - | CASSLYRTSVEQFF | TGTGCCAGCAGTTTGTATCGGACTAGCGTTGAGCAGTTCTTC
TRBD1 | TRBJ1-4 | TRBV30 | - | CAWSGQGLEKLFF | TGTGCCTGGAGCGGACAGGGACTCGAAAAACTGTTTTTT
- | TRBJ2-3 | TRBV7-2 | - | CASRKGAGGPTDTQYF | TGTGCCAGCAGGAAGGGGGCGGGGGGTCCCACAGATACGCAGTATTTT
TRBD1 | TRBJ1-2 | TRBV13 | - | CASSLRGTAYGYTF | TGTGCCAGCAGCTTACGGGGGACAGCGTATGGCTACACCTTC
TRBD1 | TRBJ1-5 | TRBV7-9 | - | CASSTGTAKDQPQHF | TGTGCCAGCAGCACCGGGACAGCCAAAGATCAGCCCCAGCATTTT
- | TRBJ1-1 | TRBV11-2 | - | CASSGYRQRNTEAFF | TGTGCCAGCAGCGGGTACAGGCAGAGGAACACTGAAGCTTTCTTT
TRBD1 | TRBJ1-1 | TRBV5-1 | - | CASSWGTGAEAFF | TGCGCCAGCAGCTGGGGGACAGGGGCTGAAGCTTTCTTT
- | TRBJ1-4 | TRBV6-1 | - | CASSDRGRTNEKLFF | TGTGCCAGCAGTGACAGGGGTCGGACTAATGAAAAACTGTTTTTT
TRBD1 | TRBJ2-1 | TRBV7-7 | once | CASSLGTGYNEQFF | TGTGCCAGCAGCTTGGGGACAGGTTACAATGAGCAGTTCTTC
- | TRBJ2-1 | TRBV7-9 | - | CASSLAQPLSSYNEQFF | TGTGCCAGCAGCTTAGCACAGCCCCTAAGCTCCTACAATGAGCAGTTCTTC
- | TRBJ1-3 | TRBV30 | - | CAWSVQYSGNTIYF | TGTGCCTGGAGTGTACAGTACTCTGGAAACACCATATATTTT
TRBD1 | TRBJ2-7 | TRBV2 | - | CASSQGDRASYEQYF | TGTGCCAGCAGCCAGGGGGACAGGGCTTCCTACGAGCAGTACTTC
TRBD2 | TRBJ2-7 | TRBV5-1 | once | CASSPGTSGMKGEQYF | TGCGCCAGCAGCCCAGGGACTAGCGGGATGAAGGGAGAGCAGTACTTC
TRBD2 | TRBJ2-1 | TRBV30 | - | CAEGTSAYNEQFF | TGTGCGGAGGGGACTAGCGCCTACAATGAGCAGTTCTTC
- | TRBJ1-2 | TRBV27 | - | CASSLGTSYGYTF | TGTGCCAGCAGTTTAGGGACAAGCTATGGCTACACCTTC
- | TRBJ2-5 | TRBV27 | - | CASSPYTGGGEETQYF | TGTGCCAGCAGTCCCTATACAGGGGGGGGAGAAGAGACCCAGTACTTC
TRBD1 | TRBJ1-1 | TRBV4-1 | - | CASSRLLSGTGAIMNTEAFF | TGCGCCAGCAGCCGCCTTCTTTCCGGGACAGGAGCCATCATGAACACTGAAGCTTTCTTT
- | TRBJ2-5 | TRBV2 | - | CASSELETQYF | TGTGCCAGCAGTGAACTAGAGACCCAGTACTTC
TRBD2 | TRBJ2-1 | TRBV5-1 | - | CASEEGLAGNNEQFF | TGCGCCAGCGAAGAAGGACTAGCGGGAAACAATGAGCAGTTCTTC
TRBD1 | TRBJ2-1 | TRBV28 | - | CASRQGARGYNEQFF | TGTGCCAGCAGGCAGGGGGCGAGAGGGTACAATGAGCAGTTCTTC
TRBD1 | TRBJ1-1 | TRBV9 | - | CASSGEGADTEAFF | TGTGCCAGCAGCGGTGAGGGGGCAGACACTGAAGCTTTCTTT
- | TRBJ1-2 | TRBV7-4 | - | CASRRTSTRNYGYTF | TGTGCCAGCAGGAGGACAAGCACGAGGAACTATGGCTACACCTTC
- | TRBJ1-2 | TRBV7-3 | - | CSSQFRQQQVYGYTF | TGTTCCAGCCAGTTTAGACAGCAACAAGTTTATGGCTACACCTTC
- | TRBJ1-1 | TRBV29-1 | once | CSVRTSMNTEAFF | TGCAGCGTCCGGACAAGCATGAACACTGAAGCTTTCTTT
TRBD1 | TRBJ1-4 | TRBV27 | - | CASSPGTGNEKLFF | TGTGCCAGCAGCCCCGGGACAGGGAATGAAAAACTGTTTTTT
- | TRBJ1-2 | TRBV25-1 | - | CASSFGGDYGYTF | TGTGCCAGCAGTTTCGGGGGAGACTATGGCTACACCTTC
TRBD1 | TRBJ1-1 | TRBV7-8 | - | CASSLGKDRGPTPRAFF | TGTGCCAGCAGCTTAGGTAAAGACAGGGGGCCTACCCCCCGGGCTTTCTTT
- | TRBJ1-4 | TRBV10-1 | - | CASNPRQDINEKLFF | TGCGCCAGCAATCCCAGACAGGATATTAATGAAAAACTGTTTTTT
- | TRBJ2-1 | TRBV11-2 | few | CASTGQGRKSGRHEQFF | TGTGCCAGCACCGGACAGGGGAGAAAAAGCGGGAGGCATGAGCAGTTCTTC
TRBD2 | TRBJ2-1 | TRBV19 | - | CASSLLAGGRDNEQFF | TGTGCCAGTTCCCTACTAGCGGGGGGCCGGGACAATGAGCAGTTCTTC
TRBD1 | TRBJ2-1 | TRBV6-1 | - | CASRARDSSYNEQFF | TGTGCCAGCAGAGCTCGGGACAGCTCCTACAATGAGCAGTTCTTC
TRBD1 | TRBJ2-1 | TRBV5-4 | - | CASSLGQGAYNEQFF | TGTGCCAGCAGCTTGGGACAGGGGGCATACAATGAGCAGTTCTTC
- | TRBJ1-5 | TRBV5-1 | - | CASSPGTTNQPQHF | TGCGCCAGCAGCCCCGGGACAACTAATCAGCCCCAGCATTTT
- | TRBJ1-5 | TRBV2 | - | CASSEAAMAGGGNQPQHF | TGTGCCAGCAGTGAAGCTGCAATGGCGGGGGGCGGTAATCAGCCCCAGCATTTT
- | TRBJ2-7 | TRBV12-5 | - | CASGLVNYEQYF | TGTGCTAGTGGTTTGGTTAACTACGAGCAGTACTTC
TRBD1 | TRBJ1-6 | TRBV7-9 | few | CASSLGDRDNSPLHF | TGTGCCAGCAGCTTAGGGGACAGGGATAATTCACCCCTCCACTTT
- | TRBJ2-7 | TRBV7-9 | - | CASSSETYLPYEQYF | TGTGCCAGCAGCTCAGAGACTTACCTACCCTACGAGCAGTACTTC
- | TRBJ1-1 | TRBV6-6 | few | CASSYVEDTEAFF | TGTGCCAGCAGTTACGTGGAGGACACTGAAGCTTTCTTT
- | TRBJ2-1 | TRBV11-2 | - | CASSYGQTYNEQFF | TGTGCCAGCAGCTACGGACAGACCTACAATGAGCAGTTCTTC
TRBD2 | TRBJ2-3 | TRBV27 | - | CASSLFWTSGGAWRDTQYF | TGTGCCAGCAGTTTATTCTGGACTAGCGGGGGGGCCTGGAGAGATACGCAGTATTTT
- | TRBJ2-3 | TRBV5-4 | - | CASSPAGTDTQYF | TGTGCCAGCAGCCCCGCGGGCACAGATACGCAGTATTTT
- | TRBJ2-1 | TRBV5-1 | few | CASSSRGTWENEQFF | TGCGCCAGCAGCTCTAGGGGAACGTGGGAAAATGAGCAGTTCTTC
TRBD1 | TRBJ2-1 | TRBV2 | - | CASRDRGPNNEQFF | TGTGCCAGCAGGGACAGGGGGCCTAACAATGAGCAGTTCTTC
- | TRBJ1-3 | TRBV7-8 | few | CASSLGQVAYSGNTIYF | TGTGCCAGCAGCTTAGGACAGGTGGCGTACTCTGGAAACACCATATATTTT
- | TRBJ2-1 | TRBV29-1 | - | CSVLGIEGSSYNEQFF | TGCAGCGTGTTGGGTATAGAGGGCAGCTCCTACAATGAGCAGTTCTTC
TRBD1 | TRBJ2-7 | TRBV6-5 | - | CASSYSTGGYEQYF | TGTGCCAGCAGTTACTCGACAGGGGGCTACGAGCAGTACTTC
TRBD1 | TRBJ1-4 | TRBV11-2 | - | CASSSVLGQGDEKLFF | TGTGCCAGCAGCTCCGTATTGGGACAGGGCGATGAAAAACTGTTTTTT
- | TRBJ1-3 | TRBV28 | - | CASERGPLGNTIYF | TGTGCCAGCGAACGTGGCCCCCTCGGAAACACCATATATTTT
TRBD1 | TRBJ1-1 | TRBV7-9 | - | CASSFGTVDTEAFF | TGTGCCAGCAGCTTTGGGACAGTCGACACTGAAGCTTTCTTT
TRBD2 | TRBJ2-1 | TRBV25-1 | once | CASSGGKREKQFF | TGTGCCAGCAGTGGGGGAAAGCGGGAGAAGCAGTTCTTC
TRBD2 | TRBJ2-7 | TRBV2 | - | CASSESSGSFYEQYF | TGTGCCAGCAGTGAATCAAGCGGGAGTTTTTACGAGCAGTACTTC
- | TRBJ2-3 | TRBV7-6 | - | CASSLAWVQPTSTDTQYF | TGTGCCAGCAGCTTAGCGTGGGTACAGCCAACTAGCACAGATACGCAGTATTTT
TRBD2 | TRBJ2-5 | TRBV15 | once | CATSRRTSGGTQYF | TGTGCCACCAGCAGACGGACTAGCGGAGGGACCCAGTACTTC
TRBD1 | TRBJ2-3 | TRBV6-4 | - | CASSDPDRPQDTQYF | TGTGCCAGCAGTGACCCGGACAGGCCCCAGGATACGCAGTATTTT